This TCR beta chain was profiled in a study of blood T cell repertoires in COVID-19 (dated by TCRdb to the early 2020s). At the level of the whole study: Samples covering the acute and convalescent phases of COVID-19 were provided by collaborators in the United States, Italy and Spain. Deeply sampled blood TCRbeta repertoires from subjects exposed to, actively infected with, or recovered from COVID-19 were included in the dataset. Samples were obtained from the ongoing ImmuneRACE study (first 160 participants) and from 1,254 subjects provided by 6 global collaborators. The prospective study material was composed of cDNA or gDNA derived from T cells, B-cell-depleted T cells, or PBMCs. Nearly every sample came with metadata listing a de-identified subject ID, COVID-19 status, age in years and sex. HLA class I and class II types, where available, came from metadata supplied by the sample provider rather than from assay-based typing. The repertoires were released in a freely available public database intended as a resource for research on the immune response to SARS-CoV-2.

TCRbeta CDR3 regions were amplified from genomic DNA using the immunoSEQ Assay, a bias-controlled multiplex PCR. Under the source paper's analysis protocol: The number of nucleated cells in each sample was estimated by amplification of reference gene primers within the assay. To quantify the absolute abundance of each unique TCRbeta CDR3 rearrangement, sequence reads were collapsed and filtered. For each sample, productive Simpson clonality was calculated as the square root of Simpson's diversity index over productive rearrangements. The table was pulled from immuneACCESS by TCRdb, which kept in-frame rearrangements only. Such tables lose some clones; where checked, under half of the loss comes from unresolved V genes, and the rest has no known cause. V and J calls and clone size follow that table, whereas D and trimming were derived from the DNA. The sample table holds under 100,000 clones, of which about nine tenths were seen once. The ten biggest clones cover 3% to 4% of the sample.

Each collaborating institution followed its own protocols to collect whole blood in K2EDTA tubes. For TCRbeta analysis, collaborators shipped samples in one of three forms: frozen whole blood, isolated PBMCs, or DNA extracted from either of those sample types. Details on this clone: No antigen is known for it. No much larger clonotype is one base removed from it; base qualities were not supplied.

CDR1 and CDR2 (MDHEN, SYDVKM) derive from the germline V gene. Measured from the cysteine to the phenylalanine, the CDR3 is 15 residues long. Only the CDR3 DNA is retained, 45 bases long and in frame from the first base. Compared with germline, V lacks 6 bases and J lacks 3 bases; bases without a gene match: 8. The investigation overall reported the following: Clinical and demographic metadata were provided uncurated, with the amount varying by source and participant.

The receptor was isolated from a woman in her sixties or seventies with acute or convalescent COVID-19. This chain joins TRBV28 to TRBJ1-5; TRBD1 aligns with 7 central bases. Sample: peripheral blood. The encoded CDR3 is CASRPSGQTNQPQHF. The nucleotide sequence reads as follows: TGTGCCAGCAGACCCTCGGGACAGACCAATCAGCCCCAGCATTTT.